The TCR beta chain described here comes from a study of T cell repertoires in cytomegalovirus infection. Study details: Indications of both CMV infection and matching HLA type were provided by public TCR beta signatures. Whole-study findings and limits: CMV carriers with the relevant HLA were identified by cumulative public TCR beta family frequency. Clonotypes of TCR beta that were HLA-C-restricted and CMV-specific dominated the ex vivo response.

MiXCR, run by TCRdb on the reads, gives a single entry per CDR3 protein. The table shows roughly 500,000 distinct CDR3 sequences, with 10% to 12% occurring only once. The J segment lost 7 bases and the V segment lost 6 bases, leaving 9 bases of the junction unmatched. The length of the CDR3 is 15 residues. This clonotype was seen at least ten times. Its antigen remains unknown. This chain joins TRBV12-3 or TRBV12-4 and TRBJ1-4, with 9 bases identical to TRBD1. This TCR was recovered from a human donor in good health (CMV status not recorded). Some clones in this sample may be carry-over from other donors' samples. Material: PBMCs. The CDR3 sequence is CASRSDRGLAEKLFF. The CDR3 DNA reads TGTGCCAGCAGATCGGACAGGGGATTGGCTGAAAAACTGTTTTTT.